The 13 T cell receptor beta chains reported below all come from one sample, sequenced in a study of blood T cells in healthy people across ages. Next came a second PCR, run for about 6 to 12 cycles, which used a sample-barcoded 5' primer along with a J-beta primer mix. A single record per CDR3 protein comes from TCRdb applying MiXCR to the 5' RACE reads. The sample holds more than 700,000 distinct CDR3 sequences, approximately 55% seen once. Sample: blood. Receptors were obtained from a man older than 75 in good health.

This sequence joins TRBV10-3 and TRBJ2-7, with 13 bases aligning to TRBD2. Trimming removed 4 bases from V and 0 bases from J; junction bases left unmatched: 0. Germline V gene lookup returns CDR1 ENHRY and CDR2 SYGVKD. This CDR3 comprises 15 residues. The CDR3 loop is CAISGTSGGSYEQYF. Written as DNA, the CDR3 is TGTGCCATCAGTGGGACTAGCGGGGGCTCCTACGAGCAGTACTTC.

The table lists this clonotype with a few counts. The V gene is TRBV28, the J gene TRBJ2-2, with 7 nucleotides matching TRBD1. Trimming cost V 6 bases and J 6 bases; bases outside gene matches: 4. The CDR3 has 13 amino acids. Germline CDR1 MDHEN, CDR2 SYDVKM. This chain's CDR3 is CASRTQGAGELFF. The CDR3 DNA reads as TGTGCCAGCAGGACTCAGGGGGCCGGGGAGCTGTTTTTT.

The gene calls are TRBV12-3 or TRBV12-4 and TRBJ1-4, with unresolved D. V lost 5 bases, J lost 5 bases, and 6 bases lay in between. This CDR3 comprises 12 residues. DNA of the CDR3: TGTGCCAGCAGTACCGCGAATGAAAAACTGTTTTTT. Amino acids: CASSTANEKLFF.

The chain recombines TRBV12-3 or TRBV12-4 with TRBJ1-1, with a weak D call TRBD1 (6 bases). Trimming cost V 2 bases and J 1 base, with 20 bases left between them. CDR3 length equals 18 residues. DNA of the CDR3: TGTGCCAGCAGTTTACAGGGCAGGGGAATTGTATGGAACACTGAAGCTTTCTTT. This codes for CASSLQGRGIVWNTEAFF.

The genes are TRBV2 and TRBJ2-3, with a tentative D call TRBD1 (6 bases). V was trimmed by 10 bases and J by 3 bases, leaving 14 bases between them. CDR1 is SNHLY and CDR2 is FYNNEI in the germline V gene. The CDR3 has 13 residues. The DNA of the CDR3 is TGTGCCACCCAACGGACAGTGACAGATACGCAGTATTTT. It is translated as CATQRTVTDTQYF.

This chain links TRBV9 with TRBJ2-3; 13 bases agree with TRBD2. The germline V gene encodes CDR1 SGDLS and CDR2 YYNGEE. The junction had 4 bases not matched to a gene; V was cut back by 3 bases and J by 3 bases. The CDR3 covers 16 residues. The CDR3 DNA sequence: TGTGCCAGCAGCGCCCGGACTAGCGGGAGAACAGATACGCAGTATTTT. Residues: CASSARTSGRTDTQYF. The full variable domain, its missing parts supplied by reference TRBV9 and TRBJ2-3, is DSGVTQTPKHLITATGQRVTLRCSPRSGDLSVYWYQQSLDQGLQFLIQYYNGEERAKGNILERFSAQQFPDLHSELNLSSLELGDSALYFCASSARTSGRTDTQYFGPGTRLTVL.

The V gene is TRBV28, the J gene TRBJ1-4, with 7 nucleotides matching TRBD1. V trimming: 5 bases; J trimming: 4 bases; junction bases outside the gene matches: 7. The CDR3 extends over 15 amino acids. From germline, CDR1 is MDHEN and CDR2 SYDVKM. The CDR3 DNA reads TGTGCCAGCAGTACGGGGACAGTCTTTAATGAAAAACTGTTTTTT. Its translation is CASSTGTVFNEKLFF. The variable domain in full, completed from reference TRBV28 and TRBJ1-4, reads DVKVTQSSRYLVKRTGEKVFLECVQDMDHENMFWYRQDPGLGLRLIYFSYDVKMKEKGDIPEGYSVSREKKERFSLILESASTNQTSMYLCASSTGTVFNEKLFFGSGTQLSVL.

This clonotype came up a few times. V gene TRBV2 combines with J gene TRBJ2-3, with 9 bases identical to TRBD2. CDR3 length equals 16 residues. Germline CDR1 and CDR2: SNHLY and FYNNEI. The V gene end was trimmed by 3 bases and the J gene end by 6 bases; junction bases not matched to a gene: 10. CDR3 protein: CASSDILAGETDTQYF. The DNA for the CDR3 is TGTGCCAGCAGTGACATATTAGCGGGAGAGACGGATACGCAGTATTTT.

This clonotype was observed a single time. V is TRBV18 and J is TRBJ2-7, with D maybe TRBD2 (7 bases). The DNA end favors TRBJ2-5, so the J call may be wrong. Germline lookup yields CDR1 KGHSH and CDR2 LQKENI. This CDR3 contains 16 residues. The CDR3 loop is CASSPTSRGFAETQYF. The CDR3 DNA sequence: TGTGCCAGCTCACCGACTAGCAGGGGTTTTGCGGAGACCCAGTACTTC.

This chain uses TRBV5-1 with TRBJ2-1; 7 positions agree with TRBD2. CDR1 SGHRS and CDR2 YFSETQ come from the germline V gene. After removal of 5 bases from V and 10 bases from J, the junction contained 6 bases not matched to a gene. This CDR3 has 12 amino acids. The CDR3: CASRVPGLEQFF. CDR3 DNA: TGCGCCAGCAGGGTACCGGGACTAGAGCAGTTCTTC.

The V gene is TRBV28, the J gene TRBJ1-2; D is perhaps TRBD1 (6 bases). The V end was cut by 6 bases, the J end by 8 bases, with 16 bases between. This CDR3 contains 13 residues. Germline values: CDR1 MDHEN, CDR2 SYDVKM. The CDR3 DNA is TGTGCCAGCAGCGAGGGGGTGATTGAGGGCTACACCTTC. Amino acids: CASSEGVIEGYTF.

The rearrangement joins TRBV20-1 to TRBJ2-7; D gene unclear. The J call may be in error: the DNA end matches TRBJ2-1 better. This CDR3 has 12 amino acids. Per germline, CDR1 DFQATT and CDR2 SNEGSKA (reference sequence). Written as DNA, the CDR3 is TGCAGTGCTAGAGCGGCTCCTCCGGAGCAGTTCTTC. Translating gives CSARAAPPEQFF.

The chain recombines TRBV3-1 with TRBJ2-3, with D possibly being TRBD2 (5 bases). V shed 3 bases and J shed 8 bases, with 12 bases lying between them. Germline V gene sequence: CDR1 LGHDT, CDR2 YNNKEL (reference sequence). The length of the CDR3 is 13 residues. CDR3 residues: CASSQRAGGTQYF. CDR3 nucleotide sequence: TGTGCCAGCAGCCAGCGGGCCGGCGGTACGCAGTATTTT.